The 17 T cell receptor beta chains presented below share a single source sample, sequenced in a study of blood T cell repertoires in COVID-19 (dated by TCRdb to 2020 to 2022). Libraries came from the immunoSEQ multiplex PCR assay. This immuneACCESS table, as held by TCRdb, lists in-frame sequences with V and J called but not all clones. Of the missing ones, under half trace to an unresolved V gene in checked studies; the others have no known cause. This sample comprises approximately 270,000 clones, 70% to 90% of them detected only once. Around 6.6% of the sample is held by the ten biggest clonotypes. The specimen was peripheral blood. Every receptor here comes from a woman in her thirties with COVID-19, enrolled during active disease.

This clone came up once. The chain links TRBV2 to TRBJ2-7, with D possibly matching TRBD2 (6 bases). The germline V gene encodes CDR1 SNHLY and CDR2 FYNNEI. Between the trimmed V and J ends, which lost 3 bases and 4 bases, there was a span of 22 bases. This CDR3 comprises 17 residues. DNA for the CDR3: TGTGCCAGCAGTGATCGGTGGGGACTCGCCGATACTTACGAGCAGTACTTC. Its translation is CASSDRWGLADTYEQYF.

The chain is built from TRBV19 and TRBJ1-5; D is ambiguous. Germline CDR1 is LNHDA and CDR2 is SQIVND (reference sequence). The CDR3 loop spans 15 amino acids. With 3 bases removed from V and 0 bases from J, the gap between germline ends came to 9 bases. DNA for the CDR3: TGTGCCAGTAGTATGTCCGACTATAGCAATCAGCCCCAGCATTTT. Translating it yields CASSMSDYSNQPQHF.

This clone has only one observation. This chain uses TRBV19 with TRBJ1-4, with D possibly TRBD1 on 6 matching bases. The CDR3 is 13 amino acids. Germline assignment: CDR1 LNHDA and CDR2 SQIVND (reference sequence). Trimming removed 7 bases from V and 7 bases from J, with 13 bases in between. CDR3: CASNEVGGEKLFF. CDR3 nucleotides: TGTGCCAGTAACGAGGTAGGGGGTGAAAAACTGTTTTTT.

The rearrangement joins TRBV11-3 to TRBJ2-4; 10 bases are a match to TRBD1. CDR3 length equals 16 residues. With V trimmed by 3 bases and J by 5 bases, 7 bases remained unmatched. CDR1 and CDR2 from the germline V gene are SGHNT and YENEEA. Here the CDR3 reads CASSFRTGGRQNIQYF. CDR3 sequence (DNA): TGTGCCAGCAGCTTCCGGACAGGGGGGCGACAAAACATTCAGTACTTC.

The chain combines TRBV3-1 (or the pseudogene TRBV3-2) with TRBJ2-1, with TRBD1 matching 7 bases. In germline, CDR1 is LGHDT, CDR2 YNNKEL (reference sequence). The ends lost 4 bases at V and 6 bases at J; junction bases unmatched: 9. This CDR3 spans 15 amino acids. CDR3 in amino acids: CASSRPGGRVNEQFF. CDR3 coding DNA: TGTGCCAGCAGCCGGCCAGGGGGAAGGGTCAATGAGCAGTTCTTC.

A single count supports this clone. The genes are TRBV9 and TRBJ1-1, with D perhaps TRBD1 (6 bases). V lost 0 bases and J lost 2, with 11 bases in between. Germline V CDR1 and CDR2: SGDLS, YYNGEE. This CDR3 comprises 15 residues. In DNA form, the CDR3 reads TGTGCCAGCAGCGTAGATCAGGGGCCAAACACTGAAGCTTTCTTT. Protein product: CASSVDQGPNTEAFF. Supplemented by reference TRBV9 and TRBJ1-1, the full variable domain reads DSGVTQTPKHLITATGQRVTLRCSPRSGDLSVYWYQQSLDQGLQFLIQYYNGEERAKGNILERFSAQQFPDLHSELNLSSLELGDSALYFCASSVDQGPNTEAFFGQGTRLTVV.

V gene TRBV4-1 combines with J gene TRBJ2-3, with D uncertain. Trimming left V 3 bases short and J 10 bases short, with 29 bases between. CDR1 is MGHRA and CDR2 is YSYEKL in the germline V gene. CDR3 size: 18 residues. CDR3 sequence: CASSQRPRGLRSLESQYF. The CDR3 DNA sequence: TGCGCCAGCAGCCAGAGGCCCCGCGGCCTTAGAAGCCTCGAGTCGCAGTATTTT.

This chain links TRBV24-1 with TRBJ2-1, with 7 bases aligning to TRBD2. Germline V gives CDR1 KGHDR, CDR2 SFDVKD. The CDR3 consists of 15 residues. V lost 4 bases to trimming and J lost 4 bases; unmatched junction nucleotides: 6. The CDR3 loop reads CATSEGGSWYNEQFF. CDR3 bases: TGTGCCACCAGTGAAGGCGGGAGCTGGTACAATGAGCAGTTCTTC.

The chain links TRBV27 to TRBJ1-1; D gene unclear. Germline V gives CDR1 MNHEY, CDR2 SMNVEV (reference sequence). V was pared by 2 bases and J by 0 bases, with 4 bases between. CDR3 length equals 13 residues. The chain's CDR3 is CASSLKLNTEAFF. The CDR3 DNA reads TGTGCCAGCAGTTTAAAGCTGAACACTGAAGCTTTCTTT.

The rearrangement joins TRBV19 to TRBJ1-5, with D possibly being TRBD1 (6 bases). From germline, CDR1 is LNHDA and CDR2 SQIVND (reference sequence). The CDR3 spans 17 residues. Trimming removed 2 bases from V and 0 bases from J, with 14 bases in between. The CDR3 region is CASSITGQSFSNQPQHF. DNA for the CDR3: TGTGCCAGTAGTATAACGGGACAATCATTTAGCAATCAGCCCCAGCATTTT.

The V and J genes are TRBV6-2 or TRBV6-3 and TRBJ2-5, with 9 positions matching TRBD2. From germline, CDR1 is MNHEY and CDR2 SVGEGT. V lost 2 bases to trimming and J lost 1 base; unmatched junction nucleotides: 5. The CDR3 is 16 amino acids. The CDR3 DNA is TGTGCCAGCAGTTACAGCCTAGCGGGGAGCCAAGAGACCCAGTACTTC. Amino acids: CASSYSLAGSQETQYF.

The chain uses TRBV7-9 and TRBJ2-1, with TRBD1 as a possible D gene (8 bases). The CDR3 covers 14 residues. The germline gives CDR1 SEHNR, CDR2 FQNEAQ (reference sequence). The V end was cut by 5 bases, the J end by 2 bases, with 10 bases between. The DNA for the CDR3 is TGTGCCAGCAGCACAGGGGGGGCCTACAATGAGCAGTTCTTC. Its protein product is CASSTGGAYNEQFF.

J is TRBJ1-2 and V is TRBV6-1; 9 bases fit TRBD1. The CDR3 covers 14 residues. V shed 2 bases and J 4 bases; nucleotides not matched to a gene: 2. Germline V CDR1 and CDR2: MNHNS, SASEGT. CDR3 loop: CASSERDRAYGYTF. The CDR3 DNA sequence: TGTGCCAGCAGTGAACGGGACAGGGCCTATGGCTACACCTTC.

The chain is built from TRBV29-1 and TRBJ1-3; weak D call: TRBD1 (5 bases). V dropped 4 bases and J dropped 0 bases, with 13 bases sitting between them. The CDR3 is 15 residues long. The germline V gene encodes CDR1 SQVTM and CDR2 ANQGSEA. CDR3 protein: CSVVGHPSSGNTIYF. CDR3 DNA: TGCAGCGTTGTTGGACACCCCAGCTCTGGAAACACCATATATTTT.

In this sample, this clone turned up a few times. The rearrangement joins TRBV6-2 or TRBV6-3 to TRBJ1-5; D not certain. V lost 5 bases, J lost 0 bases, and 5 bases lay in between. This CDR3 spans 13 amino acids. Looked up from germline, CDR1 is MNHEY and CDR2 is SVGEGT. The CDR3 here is CASSVNSNQPQHF. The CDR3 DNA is TGTGCCAGCAGTGTTAATAGCAATCAGCCCCAGCATTTT.

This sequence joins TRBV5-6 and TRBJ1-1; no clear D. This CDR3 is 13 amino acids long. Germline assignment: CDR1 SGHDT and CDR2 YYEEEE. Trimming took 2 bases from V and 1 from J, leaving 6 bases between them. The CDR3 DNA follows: TGTGCCAGCAGCTTTATCAGGAACACTGAAGCTTTCTTT. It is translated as CASSFIRNTEAFF.

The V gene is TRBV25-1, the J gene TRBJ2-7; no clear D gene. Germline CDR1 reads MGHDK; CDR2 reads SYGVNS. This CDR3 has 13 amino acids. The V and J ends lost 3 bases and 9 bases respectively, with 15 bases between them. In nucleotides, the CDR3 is TGTGCCAGCAGTGATTCCGGCGGCTCGCTGCAGTACTTC. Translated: CASSDSGGSLQYF.